The next 10 T cell receptor beta chains were all read from a single sample in a study of shared clonotypes between healthy human individuals. Only in-frame clones appear in the TCRdb table, and some are missing; sequencing was by immunoSEQ multiplex PCR. The repertoire holds about 1.1 million clones, with more than 75% as singletons. The sequenced sample was memory CD4+ T cells from PBMCs. Subset in this sample: CD45RA-negative fraction. The receptors here all came from a man aged 18 to 30 in good health. Some clones in this sample may be carry-over from other donors' samples.

The rearrangement links TRBV7-9 to TRBJ1-1; 9 bases fit TRBD1. The junction had 12 bases not matched to a gene; V was cut back by 6 bases and J by 4 bases. This CDR3 spans 16 amino acids. Germline V gene sequence: CDR1 SEHNR, CDR2 FQNEAQ (reference sequence). CDR3 region: CASSPNRDRVSTEAFF. The CDR3 coding sequence is TGTGCCAGCAGTCCAAACCGGGACAGGGTGAGCACTGAAGCTTTCTTT.

The CDR3 coding sequence is TGTGCCAGCAGTTCCAGGGGGTTGACAGATACGCAGTATTTT. Protein sequence: CASSSRGLTDTQYF. The chain couples TRBV27 to TRBJ2-3; 7 nucleotides agree with TRBD1. V lost 4 bases and J lost 3; bases outside the gene matches: 4. CDR1 MNHEY and CDR2 SMNVEV come from the germline V gene (reference sequence). The CDR3 contains 14 residues.

This clone has at least ten counts. The chain joins TRBV2 to TRBJ1-2; no clear D gene. The germline V and J ends were trimmed by 2 bases and 5 bases, with 18 bases remaining between them. CDR3 size: 16 residues. Germline CDR1 SNHLY, CDR2 FYNNEI. CDR3 residues: CASSESGLLGLYGYTF. Here the CDR3 DNA reads TGTGCCAGCAGTGAATCCGGTTTACTGGGATTATATGGCTACACCTTC.

The rearrangement joins TRBV10-3 to TRBJ2-1; 9 positions agree with TRBD1. V gave up 6 bases and J gave up 0 bases; unmatched junction bases: 6. The CDR3 is made up of 16 amino acids. The germline CDR1 and CDR2 sequences are ENHRY and SYGVKD. The CDR3 nucleotides read TGTGCCATCAGGTACCAGACAGGGGGCTCCTACAATGAGCAGTTCTTC. Its translation is CAIRYQTGGSYNEQFF.

This chain uses TRBV28 with TRBJ2-1; D tentatively reads TRBD1 or TRBD2 (5 bases each). V dropped 6 bases and J dropped 4 bases, with 13 bases sitting between them. The germline V gene has CDR1 MDHEN and CDR2 SYDVKM. The CDR3 runs 14 residues. CDR3 sequence reads: CASSGTEVYNEQFF. The CDR3 nucleotides are TGTGCCAGCAGCGGGACGGAGGTTTACAATGAGCAGTTCTTC.

Concerning this clone: The same CDR3 also results from other DNA sequences found in this sample. V usage is TRBV18 and J usage is TRBJ1-2; D uncertain. Germline loops: CDR1 KGHSH, CDR2 LQKENI. This CDR3 contains 13 residues. Trimming cost V 3 bases and J 3 bases, with 8 bases left between them. CDR3 coding DNA: TGTGCCAGCTCACCTGGGTTAGACTATGGCTACACCTTC. Translation gives CASSPGLDYGYTF.

This clone was recorded only once. DNA of the CDR3: TGTGCCAGCAGCGAGACTAGCGGGACTAGCACAGATACGCAGTATTTT. Its translation: CASSETSGTSTDTQYF. The V gene is TRBV5-4, the J gene TRBJ2-3; 11 nucleotides agree with TRBD2. The V gene end was trimmed by 4 bases and the J gene end by 0 bases; junction bases not matched to a gene: 4. CDR1 and CDR2 (germline): SGHNT, YYREEE (reference sequence). The CDR3 contains 16 residues.

The chain employs TRBV27 and TRBJ2-1, with D tentatively TRBD1 (6 bases). In germline, CDR1 is MNHEY, CDR2 SMNVEV (reference sequence). Trimming pared 6 bases from V and 5 bases from J, leaving 20 bases between. This CDR3 has 16 amino acids. In DNA, the CDR3 is TGTGCCAGCAGCCATCCCCCCGGGACAAATAACAATGAGCAGTTCTTC. As protein: CASSHPPGTNNNEQFF.

V gene TRBV28 combines with J gene TRBJ2-7; the match to TRBD2 covers 7 bases. Germline CDR1 MDHEN, CDR2 SYDVKM. The junction had 9 bases not matched to a gene; V was cut back by 3 bases and J by 1 base. The CDR3 contains 16 residues. CDR3 residues: CASSFMLAALSYEQYF. The CDR3 DNA sequence: TGTGCCAGCAGTTTTATGCTAGCGGCCTTATCCTACGAGCAGTACTTC. The whole variable domain, filled in from reference TRBV28 and TRBJ2-7, reads DVKVTQSSRYLVKRTGEKVFLECVQDMDHENMFWYRQDPGLGLRLIYFSYDVKMKEKGDIPEGYSVSREKKERFSLILESASTNQTSMYLCASSFMLAALSYEQYFGPGTRLTVT.

The DNA for the CDR3 is TGTGCCAGCAGCCTACGGACGGAGCCCCAGCATTTT. Its translation is CASSLRTEPQHF. The J gene is TRBJ1-5, the V gene TRBV7-2; D unresolved. CDR3 length: 12 amino acids. Trimming took 5 bases from V and 8 from J, leaving 10 bases between them. Germline assignment: CDR1 SGHTA and CDR2 FQGNSA.